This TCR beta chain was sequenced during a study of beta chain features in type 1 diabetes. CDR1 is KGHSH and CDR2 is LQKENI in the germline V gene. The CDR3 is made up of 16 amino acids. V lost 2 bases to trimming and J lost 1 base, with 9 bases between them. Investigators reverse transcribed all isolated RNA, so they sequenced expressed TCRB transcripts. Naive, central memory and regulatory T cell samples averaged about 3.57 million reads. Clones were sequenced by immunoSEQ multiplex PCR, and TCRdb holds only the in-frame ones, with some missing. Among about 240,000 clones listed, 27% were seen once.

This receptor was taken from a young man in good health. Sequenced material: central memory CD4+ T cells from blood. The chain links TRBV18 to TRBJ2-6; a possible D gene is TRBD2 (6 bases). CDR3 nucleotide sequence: TGTGCCAGCTCACCAAGGAGGGAATCTGGGGCCAACGTCCTGACTTTC. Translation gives CASSPRRESGANVLTF.